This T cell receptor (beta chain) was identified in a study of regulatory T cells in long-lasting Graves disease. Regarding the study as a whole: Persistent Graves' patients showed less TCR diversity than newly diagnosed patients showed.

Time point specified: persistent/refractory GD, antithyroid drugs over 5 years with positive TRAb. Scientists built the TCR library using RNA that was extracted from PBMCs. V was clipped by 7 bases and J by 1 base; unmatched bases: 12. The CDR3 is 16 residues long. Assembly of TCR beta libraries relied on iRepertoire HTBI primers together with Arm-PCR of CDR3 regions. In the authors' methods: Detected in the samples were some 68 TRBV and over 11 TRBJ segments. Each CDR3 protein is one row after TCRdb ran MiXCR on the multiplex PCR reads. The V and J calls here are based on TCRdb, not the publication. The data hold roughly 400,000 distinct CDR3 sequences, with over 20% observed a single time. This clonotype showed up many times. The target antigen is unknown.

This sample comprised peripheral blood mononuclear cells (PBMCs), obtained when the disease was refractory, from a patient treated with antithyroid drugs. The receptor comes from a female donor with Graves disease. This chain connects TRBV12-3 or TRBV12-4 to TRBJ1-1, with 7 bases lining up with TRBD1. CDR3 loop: CASTITRGTANTEAFF. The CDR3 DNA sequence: TGTGCCAGCACCATAACACGCGGGACAGCGAACACTGAAGCTTTCTTT.